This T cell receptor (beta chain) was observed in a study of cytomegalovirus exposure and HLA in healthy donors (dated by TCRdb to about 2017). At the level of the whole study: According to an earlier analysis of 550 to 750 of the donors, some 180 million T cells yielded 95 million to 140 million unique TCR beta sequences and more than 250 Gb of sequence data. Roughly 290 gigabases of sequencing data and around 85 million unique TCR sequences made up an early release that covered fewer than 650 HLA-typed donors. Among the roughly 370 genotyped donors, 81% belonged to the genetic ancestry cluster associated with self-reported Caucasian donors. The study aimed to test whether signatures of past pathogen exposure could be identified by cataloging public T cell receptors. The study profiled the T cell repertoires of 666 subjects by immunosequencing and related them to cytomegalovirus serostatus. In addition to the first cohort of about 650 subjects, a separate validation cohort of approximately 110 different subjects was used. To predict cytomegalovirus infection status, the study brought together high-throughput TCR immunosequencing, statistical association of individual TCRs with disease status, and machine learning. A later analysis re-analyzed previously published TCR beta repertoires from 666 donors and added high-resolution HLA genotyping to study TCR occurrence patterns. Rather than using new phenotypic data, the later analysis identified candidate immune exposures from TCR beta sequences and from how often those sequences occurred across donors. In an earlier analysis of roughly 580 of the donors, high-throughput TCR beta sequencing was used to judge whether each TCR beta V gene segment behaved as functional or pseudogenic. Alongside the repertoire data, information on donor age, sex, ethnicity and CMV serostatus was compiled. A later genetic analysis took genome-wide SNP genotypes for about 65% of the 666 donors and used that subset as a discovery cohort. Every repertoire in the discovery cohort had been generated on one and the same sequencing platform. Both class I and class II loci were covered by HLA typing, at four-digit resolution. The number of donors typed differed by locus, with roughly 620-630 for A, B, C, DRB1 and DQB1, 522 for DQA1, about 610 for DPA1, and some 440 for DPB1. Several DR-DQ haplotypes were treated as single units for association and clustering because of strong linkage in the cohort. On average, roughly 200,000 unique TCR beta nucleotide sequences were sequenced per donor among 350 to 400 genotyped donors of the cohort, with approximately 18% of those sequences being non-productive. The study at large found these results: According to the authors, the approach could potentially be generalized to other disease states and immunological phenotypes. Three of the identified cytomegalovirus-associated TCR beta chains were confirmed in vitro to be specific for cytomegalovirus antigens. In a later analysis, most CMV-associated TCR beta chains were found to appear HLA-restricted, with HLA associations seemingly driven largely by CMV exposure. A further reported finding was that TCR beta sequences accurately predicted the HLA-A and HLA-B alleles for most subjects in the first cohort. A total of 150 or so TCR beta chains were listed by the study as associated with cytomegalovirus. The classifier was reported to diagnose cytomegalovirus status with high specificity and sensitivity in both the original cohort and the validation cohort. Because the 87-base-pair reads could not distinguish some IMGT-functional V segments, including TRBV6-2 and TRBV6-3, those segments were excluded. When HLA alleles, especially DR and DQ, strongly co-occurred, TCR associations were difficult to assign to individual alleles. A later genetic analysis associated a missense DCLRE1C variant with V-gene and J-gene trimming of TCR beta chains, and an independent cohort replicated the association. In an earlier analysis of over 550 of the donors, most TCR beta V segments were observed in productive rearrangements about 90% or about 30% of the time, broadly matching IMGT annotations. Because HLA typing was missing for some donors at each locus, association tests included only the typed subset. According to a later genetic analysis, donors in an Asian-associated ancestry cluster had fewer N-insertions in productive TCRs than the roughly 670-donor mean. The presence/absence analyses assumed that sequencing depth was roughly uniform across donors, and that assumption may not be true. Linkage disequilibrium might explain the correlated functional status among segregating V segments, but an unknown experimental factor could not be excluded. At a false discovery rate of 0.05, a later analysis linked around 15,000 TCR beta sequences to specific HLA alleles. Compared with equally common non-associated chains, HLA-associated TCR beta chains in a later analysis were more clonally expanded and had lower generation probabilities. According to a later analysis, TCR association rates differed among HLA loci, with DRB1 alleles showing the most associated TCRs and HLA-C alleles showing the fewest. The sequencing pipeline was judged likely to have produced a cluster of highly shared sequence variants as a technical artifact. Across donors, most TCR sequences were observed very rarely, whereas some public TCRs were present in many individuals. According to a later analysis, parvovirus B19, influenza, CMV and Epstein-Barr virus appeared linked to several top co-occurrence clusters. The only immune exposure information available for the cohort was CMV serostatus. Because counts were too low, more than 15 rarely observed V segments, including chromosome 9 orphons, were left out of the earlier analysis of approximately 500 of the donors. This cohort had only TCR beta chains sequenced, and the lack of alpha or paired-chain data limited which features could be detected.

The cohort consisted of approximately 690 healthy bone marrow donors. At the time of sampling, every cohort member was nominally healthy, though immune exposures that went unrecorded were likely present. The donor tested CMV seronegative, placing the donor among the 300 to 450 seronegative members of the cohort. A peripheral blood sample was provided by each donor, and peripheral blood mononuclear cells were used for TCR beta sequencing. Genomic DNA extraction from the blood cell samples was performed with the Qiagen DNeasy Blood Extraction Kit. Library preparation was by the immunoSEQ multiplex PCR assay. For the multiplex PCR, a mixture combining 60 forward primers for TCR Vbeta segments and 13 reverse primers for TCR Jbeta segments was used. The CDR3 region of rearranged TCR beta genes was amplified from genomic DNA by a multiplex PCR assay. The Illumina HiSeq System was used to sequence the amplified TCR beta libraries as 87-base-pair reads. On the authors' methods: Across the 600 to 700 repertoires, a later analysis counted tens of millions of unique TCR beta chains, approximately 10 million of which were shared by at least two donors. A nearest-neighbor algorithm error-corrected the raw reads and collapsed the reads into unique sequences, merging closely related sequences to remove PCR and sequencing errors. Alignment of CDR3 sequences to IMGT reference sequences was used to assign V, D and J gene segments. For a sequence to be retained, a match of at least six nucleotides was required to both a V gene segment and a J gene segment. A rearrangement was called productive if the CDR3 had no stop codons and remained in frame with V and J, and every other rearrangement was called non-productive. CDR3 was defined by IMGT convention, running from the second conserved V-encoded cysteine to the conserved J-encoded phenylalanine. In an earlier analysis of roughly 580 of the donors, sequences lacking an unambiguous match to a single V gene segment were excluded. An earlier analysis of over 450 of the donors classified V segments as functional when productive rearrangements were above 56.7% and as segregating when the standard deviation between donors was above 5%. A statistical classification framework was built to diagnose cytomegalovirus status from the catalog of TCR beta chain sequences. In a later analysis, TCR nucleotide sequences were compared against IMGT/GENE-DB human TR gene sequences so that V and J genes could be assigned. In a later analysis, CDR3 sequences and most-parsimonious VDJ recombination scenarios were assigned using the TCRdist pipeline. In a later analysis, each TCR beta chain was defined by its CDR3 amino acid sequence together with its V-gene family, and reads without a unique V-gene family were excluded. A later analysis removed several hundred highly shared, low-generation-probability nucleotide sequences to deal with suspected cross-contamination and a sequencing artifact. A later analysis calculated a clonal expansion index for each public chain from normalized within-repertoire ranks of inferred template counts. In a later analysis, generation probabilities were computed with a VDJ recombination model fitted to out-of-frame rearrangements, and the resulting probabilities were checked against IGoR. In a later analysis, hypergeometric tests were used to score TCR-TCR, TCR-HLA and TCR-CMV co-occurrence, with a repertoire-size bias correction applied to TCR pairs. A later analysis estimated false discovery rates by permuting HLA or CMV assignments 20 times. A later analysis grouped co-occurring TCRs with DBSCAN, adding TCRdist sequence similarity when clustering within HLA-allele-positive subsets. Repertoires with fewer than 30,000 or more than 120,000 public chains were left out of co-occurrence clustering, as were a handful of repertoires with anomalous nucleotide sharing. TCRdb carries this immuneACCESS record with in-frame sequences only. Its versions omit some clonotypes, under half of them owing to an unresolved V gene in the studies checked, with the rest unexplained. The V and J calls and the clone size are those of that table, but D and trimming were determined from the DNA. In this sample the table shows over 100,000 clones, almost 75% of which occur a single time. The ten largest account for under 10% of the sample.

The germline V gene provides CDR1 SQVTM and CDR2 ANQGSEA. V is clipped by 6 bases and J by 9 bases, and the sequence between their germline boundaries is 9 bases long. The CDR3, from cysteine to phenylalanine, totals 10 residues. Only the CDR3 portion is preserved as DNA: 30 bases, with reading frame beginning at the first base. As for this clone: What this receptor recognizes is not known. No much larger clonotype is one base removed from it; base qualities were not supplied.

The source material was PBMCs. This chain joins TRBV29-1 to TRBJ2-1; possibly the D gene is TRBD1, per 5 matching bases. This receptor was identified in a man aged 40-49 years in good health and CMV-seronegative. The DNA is TGCAGCGTCGGACATGGTGAGCAGTTCTTC. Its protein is CSVGHGEQFF.